The text below deals with one TCR beta chain. CDR1 and CDR2 (germline): MNHEY, SMNVEV (reference sequence). This CDR3 has 19 amino acids. V lost 2 bases to trimming and J lost 0 bases; unmatched junction nucleotides: 16. The sample is drawn from a study of blood T cell repertoires in COVID-19. Assay used: immunoSEQ multiplex PCR; TCRdb lists only in-frame clones, some missing. The sample consists of over 100,000 clones, roughly nine tenths of them appearing once. This TCR derives from a man aged 35 to 55 with acute or convalescent COVID-19. Sequencing was performed on peripheral blood. This chain joins TRBV27 and TRBJ2-7; 7 nucleotides agree with TRBD1. The CDR3 loop is CASSLKVPIGQAFSYEQYF. In DNA form, the CDR3 reads TGTGCCAGCAGTTTAAAAGTTCCTATCGGACAGGCCTTCTCCTACGAGCAGTACTTC.